This TCR beta chain was recovered during a study of shared clonotypes between healthy human individuals. This table comes from immunoSEQ multiplex PCR, and its TCRdb copy is limited to in-frame clones, with some not included. Of around 2.1 million clones in the sample, about 92% were seen once. The germline gives CDR1 SEHNR, CDR2 FQNEAQ (reference sequence). Trimming took 8 bases from V and 2 from J, leaving 11 bases between them. This CDR3 has 13 amino acids. Naive CD8 populations comprised CD45RO-negative cells positively selected for CCR7, excluding terminally differentiated effector memory CD45RA+ cells.

V is TRBV7-9 and J is TRBJ2-3; D is unresolved. The sequenced sample was naive CD8+ T cells from PBMCs. The clonotype originates from a man aged 18-30 years in good health. Some clones in this sample may be carry-over from other donors' samples. CDR3 residues: CASPADTTDTQYF. DNA of the CDR3: TGTGCCAGCCCGGCGGATACCACAGATACGCAGTATTTT.